Reported below is one T cell receptor (beta chain). The target antigen is unknown. The entry originates in a study of CXCR3-negative and CXCR3-positive naive CD8 T cells. Study results and caveats: Relative to CXCR3-negative naive cells, CXCR3-positive naive cells had more hydrophobic TRB CDR3s.

Those CD8+ T cells considered naive were CD45RO-CCR7+CD27+CD95-. CDR1 and CDR2 (germline): SGHDT, YYEEEE. The CDR3 consists of 15 residues. The authors made the TRB cDNA libraries by 5' RACE using UMI labels. TCRdb reprocessed the 5' RACE reads; each CDR3 protein has one entry and no DNA is given. This sample's table has roughly 120,000 distinct CDR3 sequences. The sample was naive CXCR3+ CD8+ T cells from blood. The subset here: CD45RO-CCR7+CD27+CD95- naive CD8+ T cells expressing CXCR3 (TNR3+). The chain carries TRBV5-6 and TRBJ2-1; the TRBD1 assignment by TCRdb is unverifiable without DNA. This TCR derives from a human donor in good health. Some clones in this sample may be carry-over from other donors' samples. This chain's CDR3 is CASSGQGSGYNEQFF.